This T cell receptor beta chain was sequenced for a study of blood T cell repertoires in COVID-19. Turning to the study itself: COVID-19 samples, acute and convalescent, were from the United States, Italy and Spain. PBMCs, B-cell-depleted T cells, or T cells provided the cDNA or gDNA that made up the material.

Clones were sequenced by immunoSEQ multiplex PCR, and TCRdb holds only the in-frame ones, with some missing. Of about 210,000 clones in the sample, 88% are singletons; the top ten hold 1.7%. The junction had 11 bases not matched to a gene; V was cut back by 0 bases and J by 6 bases. The CDR3 consists of 17 residues. Germline V lookup: CDR1 LGHNA, CDR2 YNFKEQ. This rearrangement joins TRBV4-2 to TRBJ2-3, with 8 bases lining up with TRBD1. The sequencing sample was made of peripheral blood. This TCR derives from a man aged 70-80 years with acute or convalescent COVID-19. This chain's CDR3 is CASSQEISGQALDTQYF. For the CDR3, the DNA is TGTGCCAGCAGCCAAGAGATATCGGGACAGGCGCTTGATACGCAGTATTTT.